This record concerns one TCR beta chain sequence. The table came from immunoSEQ multiplex PCR; TCRdb's copy has only in-frame clones and leaves some out. The table lists 260,000 or so clones, around four fifths of them singletons, with over 3.5% in the top ten. The data were obtained in a study of blood T cell repertoires in COVID-19. The CDR3 contains 15 residues. Germline lookup yields CDR1 SGHAT and CDR2 FQNNGV. The trim removed 5 bases at V and 3 bases at J, leaving 8 bases unmatched. The sequencing input was peripheral blood. V is TRBV11-2 and J is TRBJ2-7; 9 nucleotides align to TRBD2. The receptor's source is a woman aged 65 to 85 with acute or convalescent COVID-19. CDR3 in DNA: TGTGCCAGCAGCCAAACTAGCGGGCAAGACTACGAGCAGTACTTC. This encodes CASSQTSGQDYEQYF. The entire variable domain, with the rest obtained from reference TRBV11-2 and TRBJ2-7, is as follows: EAGVAQSPRYKIIEKRQSVAFWCNPISGHATLYWYQQILGQGPKLLIQFQNNGVVDDSQLPKDRFSAERLKGVDSTLKIQPAKLEDSAVYLCASSQTSGQDYEQYFGPGTRLTVT.